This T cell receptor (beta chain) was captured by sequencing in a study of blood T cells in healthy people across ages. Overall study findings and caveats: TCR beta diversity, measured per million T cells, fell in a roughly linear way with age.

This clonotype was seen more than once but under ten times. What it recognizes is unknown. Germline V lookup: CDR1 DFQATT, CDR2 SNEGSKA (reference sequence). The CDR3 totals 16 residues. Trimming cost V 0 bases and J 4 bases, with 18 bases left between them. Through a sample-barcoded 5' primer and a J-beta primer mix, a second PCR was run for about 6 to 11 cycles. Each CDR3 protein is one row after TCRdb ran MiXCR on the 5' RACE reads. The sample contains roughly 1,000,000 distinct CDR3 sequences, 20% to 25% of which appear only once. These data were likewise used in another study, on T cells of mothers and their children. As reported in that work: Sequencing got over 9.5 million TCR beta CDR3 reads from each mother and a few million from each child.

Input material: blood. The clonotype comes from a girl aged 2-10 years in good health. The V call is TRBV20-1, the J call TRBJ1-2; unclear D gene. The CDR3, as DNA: TGCAGTGCTAGAGATCAGCGAACGCCCTTTGCCTATGGCTACACCTTC. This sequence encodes CSARDQRTPFAYGYTF.